This T cell receptor (beta chain) was retrieved from a study of radiation and T cells in renal cell carcinoma. Whole-study results and caveats: Top tumor clonotypes rose in blood 2 weeks post-radiation, then contracted.

The length of the CDR3 is 16 residues. Germline V gene data show CDR1 as LNHDA and CDR2 as SQIVND (reference sequence). The V gene end was trimmed by 4 bases and the J gene end by 0 bases; junction bases not matched to a gene: 6. As to this clone: Its target is not known.

TCRdb keeps only in-frame clones here, not all; method: immunoSEQ multiplex PCR. The sample holds about 150,000 clones; approximately 86% are singletons and the top ten take about an eighth. Time point meaning: blood 2 weeks post-SBRT. Documented treatment: 15 Gy SBRT to primary tumor, nephrectomy 4 weeks later. The chain combines TRBV19 with TRBJ1-3; 7 bases line up with TRBD1. The clonotype originates from a woman aged 50 to 65 with renal cell carcinoma. This sample comprised blood, obtained from a patient whose treatment included radiotherapy and nephrectomy. DNA for the CDR3: TGTGCCAGTAGTAACGGCGGGACAGTCTCTGGAAACACCATATATTTT. Its protein is CASSNGGTVSGNTIYF.